The clone carrying this T cell receptor beta chain was detected a few times. The antigen is undetermined. The sample comes from a study of T cell repertoires in cytomegalovirus infection. As for the study in general: It was the public TCR beta signatures that indicated both CMV infection and matching HLA type.

In TCRdb, the reads were re-called with MiXCR into one record per CDR3 protein. The profile shows 60,000 to 75,000 distinct CDR3 sequences, about 27% of them singletons. Regarding the study as a whole: Dominating the ex vivo response were TCR beta clonotypes that were CMV-specific and HLA-C-restricted.

Trimming took 0 bases from V and 8 from J; bases not matched to a gene: 15. This CDR3 is 16 amino acids long. Germline CDR1 DFQATT, CDR2 SNEGSKA (reference sequence). The V gene is TRBV20-1, the J gene TRBJ1-2; TRBD1 matches 7 bases. This specimen consisted of CD8+ T cells from cultured PBMCs, obtained from culture after CMV antigen stimulation. This clonotype originated in a human donor in good health (CMV status not recorded). Some clones in this sample may be carry-over from other donors' samples. The CDR3 reads CSARDPLSGTGVGYTF. DNA for the CDR3: TGCAGTGCTAGAGATCCCCTCAGCGGTACAGGGGTGGGCTACACCTTC.